Listed here are 32 T cell receptor beta chains from one sample, sequenced in a study of cytomegalovirus exposure and HLA in healthy donors. PCR was performed using 60 Vbeta and 13 Jbeta primers. The protocol was immunoSEQ multiplex PCR, while the TCRdb copy is restricted to in-frame clones and leaves out a portion. The sample lists under 200,000 clones, around nine tenths occurring once. Input material: PBMCs. The receptors derive from a woman between 18 and 30 years old in good health and CMV-seronegative.

The genes are TRBV7-6 and TRBJ1-1, with D possibly being TRBD1 (6 bases). Germline V gives CDR1 SGHVS, CDR2 FNYEAQ. The length of the CDR3 is 15 residues. The V gene lost 5 bases and the J gene lost 0 bases, with 13 bases spanning the gap. The CDR3 DNA follows: TGTGCCAGCAGCCCTCGGGGACAAATGAACACTGAAGCTTTCTTT. It encodes CASSPRGQMNTEAFF.

The V call is TRBV4-1, the J call TRBJ2-5, with TRBD2 as a possible D gene (6 bases). The V gene lost 0 bases and the J gene lost 1 base, with 12 bases spanning the gap. From germline, CDR1 is MGHRA and CDR2 YSYEKL. The CDR3 runs 16 residues. The CDR3 coding sequence is TGCGCCAGCAGCCAAGAAAAGGCGGGGACCCAAGAGACCCAGTACTTC. This translates into CASSQEKAGTQETQYF.

The CDR3 is CASSYPGGGKGETQYF. The CDR3 bases are TGTGCCAGCAGTTACCCCGGCGGGGGCAAGGGGGAGACCCAGTACTTC. The chain has TRBV6-5 and TRBJ2-5; maybe TRBD2 (7 bases). V was shortened by 2 bases and J by 5 bases, with 18 bases between the two germline ends. The CDR3 has 16 amino acids. Germline V gene lookup returns CDR1 MNHEY and CDR2 SVGAGI.

This clone turned up a few times. The V gene is TRBV6-6, the J gene TRBJ1-5; possible D gene TRBD1, 6 bases. Trimming cost V 6 bases and J 4 bases, with 13 bases left between them. Germline V gives CDR1 MNHNY, CDR2 SVGAGI (reference sequence). The CDR3 has 14 amino acids. Here the CDR3 reads CASSPRQDNQPQHF. CDR3 nucleotides: TGTGCCAGCAGCCCCCGACAGGATAATCAGCCCCAGCATTTT.

The chain employs TRBV6-6 and TRBJ2-5; no clear D. Germline CDR1 and CDR2: MNHNY and SVGAGI (reference sequence). The CDR3 totals 12 residues. The V and J ends lost 8 bases and 5 bases respectively, with 12 bases between them. CDR3 protein: CASWLGVETQYF. In DNA, the CDR3 is TGTGCCAGCTGGCTCGGAGTGGAGACCCAGTACTTC.

V is TRBV5-1 and J is TRBJ2-7; D might be TRBD1 (8 bases). The germline V gene has CDR1 SGHRS and CDR2 YFSETQ. The CDR3 contains 14 residues. V was pared by 2 bases and J by 3 bases, with 12 bases between. The CDR3 loop is CASSFNRGGYEQYF. The DNA of the CDR3 is TGCGCCAGCAGCTTTAACAGGGGGGGCTACGAGCAGTACTTC.

The V and J genes are TRBV9 and TRBJ2-7; possibly TRBD1 for D (5 bases). The length of the CDR3 is 16 residues. The germline gives CDR1 SGDLS, CDR2 YYNGEE. V lost 2 bases to trimming and J lost 6 bases, with 21 bases between them. This CDR3 reads CASSVAGYGPMGEQYF. The CDR3 bases are TGTGCCAGCAGCGTGGCAGGGTATGGTCCGATGGGCGAGCAGTACTTC. The full variable domain, its missing parts supplied by reference TRBV9 and TRBJ2-7, is DSGVTQTPKHLITATGQRVTLRCSPRSGDLSVYWYQQSLDQGLQFLIQYYNGEERAKGNILERFSAQQFPDLHSELNLSSLELGDSALYFCASSVAGYGPMGEQYFGPGTRLTVT.

V gene TRBV6-1 combines with J gene TRBJ1-3; 8 bases align to TRBD1. The CDR3 has 16 residues. V shed 2 bases and J 0 bases; nucleotides not matched to a gene: 3. The germline V gene has CDR1 MNHNS and CDR2 SASEGT. In DNA, the CDR3 is TGTGCCAGCAGTGAACCGGGACAGGACTCTGGAAACACCATATATTTT. Encoded protein: CASSEPGQDSGNTIYF.

The genes are TRBV30 and TRBJ2-5; 9 bases align to TRBD1. The last part of the DNA fits TRBJ2-7 better; the J call may be wrong. Germline CDR1 is GTSNPN and CDR2 is SVGIG (reference sequence). The length of the CDR3 is 15 residues. CDR3 DNA sequence: TGTGCCTGGAGTCGCGCCGGGACAGGGTCCTACGAGCAGTACTTC. Protein product: CAWSRAGTGSYEQYF.

The genes are TRBV5-4 and TRBJ1-2, with D uncertain. This CDR3 spans 12 amino acids. Trimming stripped 1 base from V and 6 bases from J, with 7 bases between. Germline V gives CDR1 SGHNT, CDR2 YYREEE (reference sequence). CDR3 region: CASSLYPDGYTF. In nucleotides, the CDR3 is TGTGCCAGCAGCTTGTACCCAGATGGCTACACCTTC.

The V gene is TRBV2, the J gene TRBJ1-2; D perhaps matches TRBD1 (5 bases). CDR1 is SNHLY, CDR2 FYNNEI, per germline. Trimming removed 11 bases from V and 9 bases from J, with 22 bases in between. This CDR3 contains 13 residues. The CDR3: CAGRIGDGSSYTF. The CDR3 DNA follows: TGTGCCGGGCGAATAGGGGATGGTAGTAGCTACACCTTC. Full variable domain (remainder filled in from reference TRBV2 and TRBJ1-2): EPEVTQTPSHQVTQMGQEVILRCVPISNHLYFYWYRQILGQKVEFLVSFYNNEISEKSEIFDDQFSVERPDGSNFTLKIRSTKLEDSAMYFCAGRIGDGSSYTFGSGTRLTVV.

CDR3 in amino acids: CASSPQGFTGELFF. CDR3 bases: TGTGCCAGCAGCCCCCAGGGATTCACCGGGGAGCTGTTTTTT. The chain uses TRBV7-3 and TRBJ2-2; the D gene is possibly TRBD1 (5 bases). The CDR3 extends over 14 amino acids. The germline V gene encodes CDR1 SGHTA and CDR2 FQGTGA. V was clipped by 5 bases and J by 4 bases, with 11 bases between them.

This clone appeared a single time. This chain uses TRBV11-2 with TRBJ2-2; D perhaps matches TRBD2 (5 bases). V gave up 5 bases and J gave up 8 bases, with 18 bases separating them. The CDR3 extends over 15 amino acids. Germline lookup yields CDR1 SGHAT and CDR2 FQNNGV. The CDR3 protein is CASSPGGPLSGELFF. CDR3 DNA: TGTGCCAGCAGCCCCGGCGGGCCCCTCAGTGGGGAGCTGTTTTTT.

This chain joins TRBV18 and TRBJ1-1; TRBD1 matches 10 bases. The CDR3 loop spans 15 amino acids. The J segment lost 11 bases and the V segment lost 3 bases, leaving 12 bases of the junction unmatched. Looked up from germline, CDR1 is KGHSH and CDR2 is LQKENI. The DNA for the CDR3 is TGTGCCAGCTCACCCAACCCCAGACAGGGGGCGCGGGCTTTCTTT. Protein: CASSPNPRQGARAFF.

V is TRBV19 and J is TRBJ2-5; 10 bases agree with TRBD1. J lost 7 bases, V lost 0 bases, and 11 bases had no gene match. Germline V gene lookup returns CDR1 LNHDA and CDR2 SQIVND (reference sequence). The CDR3 is made up of 17 amino acids. The CDR3 bases are TGTGCCAGTAGTATAGAGTCCCCGGGACAGGGGAAGGGGACCCAGTACTTC. Its translation: CASSIESPGQGKGTQYF.

This clone has just one count. The rearrangement joins TRBV2 to TRBJ1-2; D unclear. Per germline, CDR1 SNHLY and CDR2 FYNNEI. Deletions cut 0 bases from V and 8 bases from J, with 7 bases between. The CDR3 has 12 residues. The CDR3 sequence is CASSEALLGYTF. The CDR3 DNA sequence: TGTGCCAGCAGTGAAGCGCTTCTAGGCTACACCTTC.

The J gene is TRBJ2-2, the V gene TRBV28, with TRBD2 matching over 9 bases. Trimming at V came to 5 bases and at J to 7 bases, leaving 11 bases not matched to a gene. Looked up from germline, CDR1 is MDHEN and CDR2 is SYDVKM. The CDR3 sequence is 16 residues long. The CDR3 DNA follows: TGTGCCAGCAGTCATAGCGGGAGAGGGAATGGCGGGGAGCTGTTTTTT. Translated: CASSHSGRGNGGELFF.

The chain has TRBV5-4 and TRBJ1-1; D not resolved. Germline CDR1 is SGHNT and CDR2 is YYREEE (reference sequence). The CDR3 is 15 amino acids. The germline V and J ends were trimmed by 5 bases and 6 bases, with 20 bases remaining between them. The CDR3: CASSARRAPNAEAFF. As DNA, the CDR3 is TGTGCCAGCAGTGCAAGGAGGGCCCCTAACGCTGAAGCTTTCTTT.

The rearrangement links TRBV29-1 to TRBJ2-5; tentative D call: TRBD2 (5 bases). V was clipped by 6 bases and J by 1 base, with 9 bases between them. Germline V CDR1 and CDR2: SQVTM, ANQGSEA. This CDR3 has 12 residues. In nucleotides, the CDR3 is TGCAGCGTGTCGCTAGCCCAAGAGACCCAGTACTTC. It codes for CSVSLAQETQYF.

The gene calls are TRBV10-3 and TRBJ2-5; perhaps TRBD2 as D (5 bases). The germline V gene has CDR1 ENHRY and CDR2 SYGVKD. The germline V and J ends were trimmed by 3 bases and 5 bases, with 10 bases remaining between them. This CDR3 comprises 13 residues. This CDR3 reads CAISEGGWETQYF. CDR3 DNA: TGTGCCATCAGTGAAGGCGGGTGGGAGACCCAGTACTTC.

This clone has only one observation. The V gene is TRBV30, the J gene TRBJ2-3, with 11 bases identical to TRBD2. The CDR3 loop spans 18 amino acids. Trimming removed 5 bases from V and 4 bases from J; junction bases left unmatched: 17. Germline V gene lookup returns CDR1 GTSNPN and CDR2 SVGIG (reference sequence). The CDR3 protein is CAWSPGQDLAGGSDTQYF. CDR3 nucleotide sequence: TGTGCCTGGTCACCGGGACAGGATTTAGCGGGAGGGTCAGATACGCAGTATTTT.

This clone was detected only once. The chain carries TRBV5-1 and TRBJ1-1, with D possibly being TRBD1 (6 bases). The CDR3 is 14 amino acids. Trimming took 3 bases from V and 4 from J, leaving 13 bases between them. The V gene's germline CDR1 is SGHRS and CDR2 YFSETQ. The CDR3 DNA reads TGCGCCAGCAGCTCGATCAGGGGTTCCACTGAAGCTTTCTTT. It yields the protein CASSSIRGSTEAFF. Complete variable domain (other parts from reference TRBV5-1 and TRBJ1-1): KAGVTQTPRYLIKTRGQQVTLSCSPISGHRSVSWYQQTPGQGLQFLFEYFSETQRNKGNFPGRFSGRQFSNSRSEMNVSTLELGDSALYLCASSSIRGSTEAFFGQGTRLTVV.

This chain joins TRBV28 and TRBJ2-4; TRBD1 matches at 9 bases. CDR1 and CDR2 from the germline V gene are MDHEN and SYDVKM. The CDR3 spans 15 residues. V shed 3 bases and J 6 bases; nucleotides not matched to a gene: 6. DNA for the CDR3: TGTGCCAGCAGTTTCCCAGGACAGGGGATAAACATTCAGTACTTC. Amino acid sequence: CASSFPGQGINIQYF.

The chain uses TRBV28 and TRBJ2-7; D possibly corresponds to TRBD1 (6 bases). Trimming pared 1 base from V and 11 bases from J, leaving 24 bases between. The CDR3 has 16 amino acids. Germline CDR1 is MDHEN and CDR2 is SYDVKM. The CDR3 here is CASSLLVGAHSQKKYF. The CDR3 DNA reads as TGTGCCAGCAGTTTATTGGTGGGGGCGCATTCTCAGAAGAAGTACTTC.

CDR3 coding DNA: TGTGCCAGCAGGGACTACACTGAAGCTTTCTTT. It translates to CASRDYTEAFF. The rearrangement uses TRBV2 and TRBJ1-1; D ambiguous. Per the germline V gene, CDR1 is SNHLY and CDR2 is FYNNEI. V was clipped by 6 bases and J by 3 bases, with 5 bases between them. The CDR3 has 11 residues.

V gene TRBV11-2 combines with J gene TRBJ2-5; 8 positions agree with TRBD2. The junction had 6 bases not matched to a gene; V was cut back by 4 bases and J by 5 bases. The CDR3 spans 14 residues. From germline, CDR1 is SGHAT and CDR2 FQNNGV. The CDR3: CASSSLAGRETQYF. The CDR3 DNA is TGTGCCAGCAGCTCTTTAGCGGGAAGGGAGACCCAGTACTTC.

This rearrangement joins TRBV28 to TRBJ2-3, with D perhaps matching TRBD2 (7 bases). The CDR3 covers 14 residues. Germline V gene lookup returns CDR1 MDHEN and CDR2 SYDVKM. Between the trimmed V and J ends, which lost 8 bases and 1 base, there was a span of 13 bases. The CDR3 DNA reads as TGTGCCAGCGGGAGGGGGGGGCGCACAGATACGCAGTATTTT. Its protein product is CASGRGGRTDTQYF.

The J gene is TRBJ1-2, the V gene TRBV5-1; TRBD1 aligns across 8 bases. The CDR3 runs 13 residues. The germline gives CDR1 SGHRS, CDR2 YFSETQ. Trimming took 6 bases from V and 5 from J; bases not matched to a gene: 6. DNA for the CDR3: TGCGCCAGCAACCAACAGGGGGGGTATGGCTACACCTTC. This gives the protein CASNQQGGYGYTF.

The V gene is TRBV29-1, the J gene TRBJ1-2; 12 nucleotides align to TRBD1. Trimming at V came to 6 bases and at J to 6 bases, leaving 8 bases not matched to a gene. This CDR3 has 14 residues. Looked up from germline, CDR1 is SQVTM and CDR2 is ANQGSEA. This CDR3 is CSVAPGQGADGYTF. DNA for the CDR3: TGCAGCGTCGCCCCGGGACAGGGGGCCGATGGCTACACCTTC.

The rearrangement joins TRBV29-1 to TRBJ1-4, with a possible D match to TRBD1 (5 bases). CDR1 is SQVTM and CDR2 is ANQGSEA in the germline V gene. V was shortened by 4 bases and J by 1 base, with 10 bases between the two germline ends. CDR3 length equals 14 residues. The CDR3 protein is CSVGGRLTNEKLFF. The CDR3 DNA reads TGCAGCGTTGGGGGCCGGTTAACTAATGAAAAACTGTTTTTT.

The chain recombines TRBV5-8 with TRBJ2-7; 9 bases align to TRBD1. V was pared by 3 bases and J by 2 bases, with 9 bases of the junction left unmatched. Per the germline V gene, CDR1 is SGHTS and CDR2 is YDEGEE. This CDR3 has 16 residues. CDR3: CASSSAPGQGTYEQYF. The DNA of the CDR3 is TGTGCCAGCAGCTCCGCCCCGGGACAGGGAACCTACGAGCAGTACTTC.

The chain links TRBV14 to TRBJ2-5; TRBD1 might be the D (5 bases). Matching the DNA end better, TRBJ2-7 makes the J call doubtful. CDR3 length equals 14 residues. Germline V CDR1 and CDR2: SGHDN, FVKESK. CDR3 residues: CASSQFPRAYEQYF. Here the CDR3 DNA reads TGTGCCAGCAGCCAATTCCCCAGGGCCTACGAGCAGTACTTC.